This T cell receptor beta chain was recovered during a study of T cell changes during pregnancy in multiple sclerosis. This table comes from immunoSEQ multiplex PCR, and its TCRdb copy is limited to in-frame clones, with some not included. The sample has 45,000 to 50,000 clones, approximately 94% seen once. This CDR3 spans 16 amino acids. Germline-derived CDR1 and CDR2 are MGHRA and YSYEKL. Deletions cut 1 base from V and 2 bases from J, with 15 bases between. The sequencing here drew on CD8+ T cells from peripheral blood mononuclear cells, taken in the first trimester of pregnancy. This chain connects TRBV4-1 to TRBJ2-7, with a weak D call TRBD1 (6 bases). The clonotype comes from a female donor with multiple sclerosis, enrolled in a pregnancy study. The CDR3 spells CASSQVGHFSAYEQYF. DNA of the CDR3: TGCGCCAGCAGCCAAGTGGGACACTTCTCGGCCTACGAGCAGTACTTC.